One TCR beta chain is described in this entry. The sample comes from a study of patients and donors after allogeneic stem cell transplantation. Germline V gene sequence: CDR1 LGHNA, CDR2 YSLEER. V lost 0 bases, J lost 8 bases, and 10 bases stayed unmatched. The CDR3 is 17 amino acids. In TCRdb, the RT-PCR reads were re-called with MiXCR into one record per CDR3 protein. The profile shows 150,000 to 200,000 distinct CDR3 sequences, approximately 31% of them singletons. The source material was blood, either unsorted or a sorted T cell fraction (not recorded which). The chain couples TRBV4-3 to TRBJ2-3; 11 nucleotides line up with TRBD2. The sequence was collected from a human donor who was either an allogeneic HSCT recipient or a stem cell or donor lymphocyte infusion donor (not recorded which). It is not recorded whose cells these are; they may come from a transplant donor. CDR3 bases: TGCGCCAGCAGCCAAGATGGCCCGGGACTAGCGGCATCTACGCAGTATTTT. It translates to CASSQDGPGLAASTQYF.